The 32 T cell receptor beta chains listed next were all sequenced from one sample in a study of patients and donors after allogeneic stem cell transplantation. TCRdb reprocessed the RT-PCR reads via MiXCR and lists one record per CDR3 protein. This repertoire shows hundreds of thousands of distinct CDR3 sequences, roughly 13% found once; its top ten account for approximately 10%. Specimen: blood, either unsorted or a sorted T cell fraction (not recorded which). Source of these receptors: a human donor who was either an allogeneic HSCT recipient or a stem cell or donor lymphocyte infusion donor (not recorded which). It is not recorded whose cells these are; they may come from a transplant donor.

Only a few counts were recorded for this clonotype. The chain has TRBV6-2 or TRBV6-3 and TRBJ2-7, with D perhaps being TRBD1 or TRBD2 (5 bases each). Trimming shortened V by 2 bases and J by 3 bases, and 14 bases separated the two germline ends. CDR1 is MNHEY and CDR2 is SVGEGT in the germline V gene. The CDR3 contains 15 residues. The chain's CDR3 is CASSYPGRTIYEQYF. As DNA, the CDR3 is TGTGCCAGCAGTTACCCGGGACGGACGATCTACGAGCAGTACTTC.

The table lists this clonotype with a few counts. The rearrangement joins TRBV6-2 or TRBV6-3 to TRBJ1-2; no reliable D call. Germline CDR1 MNHEY, CDR2 SVGEGT. V lost 2 bases and J lost 2, with 3 bases in between. The CDR3 has 12 amino acids. DNA of the CDR3: TGTGCCAGCAGTTACCAGAACTATGGCTACACCTTC. This encodes CASSYQNYGYTF.

In its sample, this clonotype was seen many times. V usage is TRBV29-1 and J usage is TRBJ2-4; D is unresolved. Germline V lookup: CDR1 SQVTM, CDR2 ANQGSEA. The CDR3 has 13 amino acids. V lost 2 bases to trimming and J lost 3 bases, with 8 bases between them. The CDR3 DNA sequence: TGCAGCGTTGAATTCGCGATCAAAAACATTCAGTACTTC. It is translated as CSVEFAIKNIQYF.

J is TRBJ2-1 and V is TRBV12-3 or TRBV12-4; D might be TRBD1 (6 bases). The ends were cut back, 8 bases at V and 8 bases at J, with 13 bases in the middle. This CDR3 has 12 residues. DNA of the CDR3: TGTGCCAGCGCCATACAGGGCCATGAGCAGTTCTTC. Translation gives CASAIQGHEQFF.

Only one count was recorded for this clonotype. The chain combines TRBV18 with TRBJ2-7; 9 bases map to TRBD1. With 9 bases clipped from V and 3 bases from J, the junction kept 6 bases outside the gene matches. The CDR3 consists of 13 residues. Germline-derived CDR1 and CDR2 are KGHSH and LQKENI. CDR3 region: CASATGGNYEQYF. The CDR3 DNA sequence: TGTGCCAGTGCAACAGGGGGCAACTACGAGCAGTACTTC.

This clonotype appeared a few times. The gene calls are TRBV30 and TRBJ1-1; tentatively, D is TRBD1 (6 bases). In germline, CDR1 is GTSNPN, CDR2 SVGIG (reference sequence). V lost 5 bases to trimming and J lost 5 bases, with 9 bases between them. The CDR3 has 11 residues. The chain's CDR3 is CAWGGRTEAFF. The CDR3 DNA sequence: TGTGCCTGGGGGGGGCGGACTGAAGCTTTCTTT.

This clonotype occurred a few times. This chain joins TRBV14 and TRBJ2-3; 7 bases map to TRBD2. Germline V gene data show CDR1 as SGHDN and CDR2 as FVKESK. The CDR3 contains 18 residues. Trimming took 1 base from V and 1 from J; bases not matched to a gene: 11. The CDR3 sequence is CASSQVSGAGFGTDTQYF. CDR3 DNA sequence: TGTGCCAGCAGCCAAGTTTCCGGAGCGGGGTTTGGCACAGATACGCAGTATTTT.

In its sample, this clonotype was seen a few times. CDR3 sequence (DNA): TGTGCCAGCTCACCACGACCCCGGACAGGGTCGCTACTAGGCTACACCTTC. Protein product: CASSPRPRTGSLLGYTF. The V gene is TRBV18, the J gene TRBJ1-2, with TRBD1 identical over 8 bases. Germline CDR1 reads KGHSH; CDR2 reads LQKENI. The CDR3 has 17 amino acids. V shed 1 base and J 8 bases; nucleotides not matched to a gene: 15.

The genes are TRBV7-3 and TRBJ1-1; D gene uncertain. V lost 1 base, J lost 4 bases, and 10 bases lay in between. The CDR3 is made up of 14 amino acids. Germline V gene sequence: CDR1 SGHTA, CDR2 FQGTGA. The CDR3 here is CASSLRSGSTEAFF. The CDR3 bases are TGTGCCAGCAGCTTAAGGAGTGGGAGCACTGAAGCTTTCTTT.

In this sample, this clonotype turned up many times. The chain has TRBV14 and TRBJ1-1, with a possible D match to TRBD1 (6 bases). The CDR3 is 14 amino acids. The ends were cut back, 2 bases at V and 6 bases at J, with 13 bases in the middle. The germline V gene has CDR1 SGHDN and CDR2 FVKESK. The CDR3 loop is CASSQTGYVAEAFF. Here the CDR3 DNA reads TGTGCCAGCAGCCAAACAGGGTATGTCGCTGAAGCTTTCTTT.

This clonotype was observed many times. The chain employs TRBV24-1 and TRBJ1-5; possibly TRBD1 for D (5 bases). The CDR3 is made up of 12 amino acids. CDR1 and CDR2 from the germline V gene are KGHDR and SFDVKD. Trimming took off 3 bases at V and 9 bases at J, with 8 bases between the two ends. The CDR3 DNA follows: TGTGCCACCAGTGATCCCCAGGGGCCCCAGCATTTT. It is translated as CATSDPQGPQHF.

DNA for the CDR3: TGTGCCAGCAGCACTACTAGCGGGGGGGCCTTAGATACGCAGTATTTT. Translating gives CASSTTSGGALDTQYF. The chain recombines TRBV5-4 with TRBJ2-3; 13 bases align to TRBD2. Trimming at V came to 4 bases and at J to 5 bases, leaving 7 bases not matched to a gene. Germline loops: CDR1 SGHNT, CDR2 YYREEE (reference sequence). The length of the CDR3 is 16 residues.

V gene TRBV9 combines with J gene TRBJ2-2; 13 nucleotides match TRBD2. V shed 4 bases, J shed 6 bases, and the junction held 6 bases outside the gene matches. The CDR3 spans 16 residues. The germline V gene has CDR1 SGDLS and CDR2 YYNGEE. CDR3 sequence reads: CASSPGLAGASGELFF. The CDR3, as DNA: TGTGCCAGCAGCCCCGGACTAGCGGGAGCGTCCGGGGAGCTGTTTTTT.

This clonotype appeared a few times. This sequence joins TRBV6-1 and TRBJ1-3; 8 nucleotides agree with TRBD1. J gave up 5 bases and V 6 bases, and 6 bases lay outside the gene matches. The germline V gene encodes CDR1 MNHNS and CDR2 SASEGT. The CDR3 length is 14 residues. The chain's CDR3 is CASSEQGERNTIYF. Written as DNA, the CDR3 is TGTGCCAGCAGCGAACAGGGGGAAAGAAACACCATATATTTT.

In this sample, this clonotype turned up a few times. The J gene is TRBJ2-5, the V gene TRBV28, with no clear D. The V and J ends lost 3 bases and 5 bases respectively, with 16 bases between them. Looked up from germline, CDR1 is MDHEN and CDR2 is SYDVKM. CDR3 length: 15 amino acids. CDR3 bases: TGTGCCAGCAGTTTCGTGGCAGCGACAAGGGAGACCCAGTACTTC. It translates to CASSFVAATRETQYF.

V and J are TRBV15 and TRBJ2-5; 7 bases line up with TRBD1. The CDR3 length is 15 residues. CDR1 is LNHNV and CDR2 is YYDKDF in the germline V gene (reference sequence). V lost 0 bases to trimming and J lost 2 bases; unmatched junction nucleotides: 3. The DNA for the CDR3 is TGTGCCACCAGCAGAGAAGGGACAGCACAAGAGACCCAGTACTTC. This sequence encodes CATSREGTAQETQYF.

This clonotype was picked up a small number of times. This chain joins TRBV14 and TRBJ2-1; TRBD2 matches 8 bases. The germline CDR1 and CDR2 sequences are SGHDN and FVKESK. Losses at the gene ends were 3 bases for V and 9 bases for J; bases not matched to a gene: 10. The CDR3 consists of 15 residues. The CDR3 DNA is TGTGCCAGCAGCCATATCTCCCTACTAGCGGTTGAGCAGTTCTTC. Translating it yields CASSHISLLAVEQFF.

This clonotype showed up just a few times. This chain connects TRBV6-1 to TRBJ2-5, with D unresolved. The CDR3 runs 13 residues. V was shortened by 4 bases and J by 4 bases, with 10 bases between the two germline ends. Germline CDR1 MNHNS, CDR2 SASEGT. CDR3 DNA sequence: TGTGCCAGCAGTGTGGTCACGGGAGAGACCCAGTACTTC. Translated, it gives CASSVVTGETQYF.

This sequence joins TRBV20-1 and TRBJ2-1, with a weak D call TRBD1 (7 bases). CDR3 length: 17 amino acids. Germline CDR1 DFQATT, CDR2 SNEGSKA (reference sequence). The V and J ends lost 0 bases and 0 bases respectively, with 15 bases between them. The CDR3 nucleotides read TGCAGTGCTAGAGATCGGTCAGGGGGGAGCTCCTACAATGAGCAGTTCTTC. Its translation: CSARDRSGGSSYNEQFF.

This clonotype was detected only a few times. The J gene is TRBJ2-5, the V gene TRBV7-2; no clear D. V lost 5 bases to trimming and J lost 5 bases, with 15 bases between them. Germline assignment: CDR1 SGHTA and CDR2 FQGNSA. The CDR3 totals 14 residues. The CDR3 sequence: CASSPTKGWETQYF. CDR3 DNA sequence: TGTGCCAGCAGCCCAACGAAGGGATGGGAGACCCAGTACTTC.

This clonotype occurred many times. The chain uses TRBV5-6 and TRBJ1-3; 7 nucleotides line up with TRBD1. V shed 0 bases, J shed 0 bases, and the junction held 6 bases outside the gene matches. CDR3 length equals 17 residues. CDR1 is SGHDT and CDR2 is YYEEEE in the germline V gene. DNA of the CDR3: TGTGCCAGCAGCTTGGGACAGAACAGGGGCTCTGGAAACACCATATATTTT. As protein: CASSLGQNRGSGNTIYF.

This chain uses TRBV9 with TRBJ1-6; D remains ambiguous. The V end was cut by 3 bases, the J end by 1 base, with 11 bases between. From germline, CDR1 is SGDLS and CDR2 YYNGEE. There are 16 residues in the CDR3. The CDR3 nucleotides are TGTGCCAGCAGCGGGACGTCTACGTCCTATAATTCACCCCTCCACTTT. It specifies CASSGTSTSYNSPLHF.

A few counts support this clonotype. V gene TRBV2 combines with J gene TRBJ2-7; D not resolved. The germline CDR1 and CDR2 sequences are SNHLY and FYNNEI. The germline V and J ends were trimmed by 4 bases and 0 bases, with 10 bases remaining between them. The CDR3 length is 14 residues. The CDR3 loop reads CASSVSTFSYEQYF. The CDR3, as DNA: TGTGCCAGCAGTGTGTCCACGTTCTCCTACGAGCAGTACTTC.

The chain is built from TRBV11-3 and TRBJ1-1, with unresolved D. This CDR3 spans 14 amino acids. The germline V gene encodes CDR1 SGHNT and CDR2 YENEEA. V was pared by 4 bases and J by 3 bases, with 12 bases between. CDR3 in amino acids: CASSYKREDTEAFF. The CDR3 DNA sequence: TGTGCCAGCAGCTACAAGCGGGAGGACACTGAAGCTTTCTTT.

The CDR3 DNA reads TGTGCCAGCAGACTAGACGGGGCCTACGAGCAGTACTTC. It translates to CASRLDGAYEQYF. V usage is TRBV12-3 or TRBV12-4 and J usage is TRBJ2-7; weak D call: TRBD2 (5 bases). This CDR3 comprises 13 residues. The ends were cut back, 6 bases at V and 2 bases at J, with 11 bases in the middle.

Ten or more counts support this clonotype. J is TRBJ1-1 and V is TRBV12-3 or TRBV12-4; D is undetermined. There are 11 residues in the CDR3. V was clipped by 3 bases and J by 10 bases, with 9 bases between them. CDR3 region: CASSLDGGAFF. In nucleotides, the CDR3 is TGTGCCAGCAGTTTGGATGGTGGAGCTTTCTTT.

This clonotype was seen a single time. The chain is built from TRBV7-3 and TRBJ2-2; D unclear. The V gene lost 8 bases and the J gene lost 0 bases, with 7 bases spanning the gap. Germline V gene sequence: CDR1 SGHTA, CDR2 FQGTGA. The CDR3 is 13 residues long. The CDR3 reads CASGPANTGELFF. Here the CDR3 DNA reads TGTGCCAGCGGACCCGCGAACACCGGGGAGCTGTTTTTT.

The rearrangement uses TRBV3-1 and TRBJ2-7; D call uncertain. The V end lost 9 bases, the J end lost 2 bases, and 14 bases lay between the germline ends. This CDR3 is built from 13 residues. Germline V gene sequence: CDR1 LGHDT, CDR2 YNNKEL (reference sequence). The CDR3 nucleotides read TGTGCCAGTTCCGACCGAACTGCCTACGAGCAGTACTTC. Its translation is CASSDRTAYEQYF.

The sample holds many counts of this clonotype. This chain joins TRBV7-2 and TRBJ2-3; 8 bases agree with TRBD1. J lost 4 bases, V lost 8 bases, and 8 bases had no gene match. Germline CDR1 is SGHTA and CDR2 is FQGNSA. The length of the CDR3 is 14 residues. CDR3 region: CASFDRGLADTQYF. The CDR3 region has the DNA TGTGCCAGCTTCGACAGGGGTCTCGCAGATACGCAGTATTTT. The complete variable domain, with remaining parts taken from reference TRBV7-2 and TRBJ2-3, reads GAGVSQSPSNKVTEKGKDVELRCDPISGHTALYWYRQSLGQGLEFLIYFQGNSAPDKSGLPSDRFSAERTGGSVSTLTIQRTQQEDSAVYLCASFDRGLADTQYFGPGTRLTVL.

This clonotype was observed a few times. The chain recombines TRBV5-1 with TRBJ2-7, with D tentatively TRBD1 or TRBD2 (5 bases each). Germline V lookup: CDR1 SGHRS, CDR2 YFSETQ. This CDR3 is 15 amino acids long. V was clipped by 2 bases and J by 4 bases, with 16 bases between them. The CDR3 spells CASSLGLPGSYEQYF. CDR3 coding DNA: TGCGCCAGCAGCTTAGGGTTGCCAGGGAGTTACGAGCAGTACTTC.

This clonotype was seen ten or more times. The chain is built from TRBV5-6 and TRBJ2-2; no clear D. Germline CDR1 and CDR2: SGHDT and YYEEEE. The CDR3 is made up of 16 amino acids. The ends were cut back, 3 bases at V and 6 bases at J, with 18 bases in the middle. The CDR3 loop is CASSSMGSRVPGELFF. The CDR3 DNA is TGTGCCAGCAGCTCCATGGGCAGCAGAGTTCCCGGGGAGCTGTTTTTT. Supplemented by reference TRBV5-6 and TRBJ2-2, the full variable domain reads DAGVTQSPTHLIKTRGQQVTLRCSPKSGHDTVSWYQQALGQGPQFIFQYYEEEERQRGNFPDRFSGHQFPNYSSELNVNALLLGDSALYLCASSSMGSRVPGELFFGEGSRLTVL.

This clonotype was seen repeatedly, ten times or more. The J gene is TRBJ2-1, the V gene TRBV5-1; 9 bases fit TRBD1. V trimming: 4 bases; J trimming: 6 bases; junction bases outside the gene matches: 11. The CDR3 extends over 16 amino acids. Looked up from germline, CDR1 is SGHRS and CDR2 is YFSETQ. CDR3: CASSVTGTGPGNEQFF. The CDR3 DNA reads TGCGCCAGCAGCGTGACCGGGACAGGGCCCGGCAATGAGCAGTTCTTC.